This TCR beta chain is drawn from a study of OX40 agonist ivuxolimab in advanced cancers. Overall study context: Patients receiving dose escalation had hepatocellular carcinoma, melanoma, renal cell or head and neck cancer. Notes on the study in general: Blood T cells, both CD4+ and CD8+, expanded clonally by week 6 at 0.1 to 3.0 mg/kg.

Comments on this clone: Its antigen remains unidentified.

Profiling relied on immunoSEQ multiplex PCR, and the TCRdb table lists in-frame clones only, not all of them. The sample comprises more than 45,000 clones, approximately 87% of which are singletons, and less than 4% rests with the top ten. This clonotype was sampled from an adult with an advanced solid tumor such as melanoma, head and neck, liver or kidney cancer. Material: CD4+ or CD8+ T cells sorted from blood, obtained in a trial of the OX40 agonist ivuxolimab.

CDR3 in DNA: TGTGCCAGCAGCCCTCGGGACAGAATATACTCTGGGGCCAACGTCCTGACTTTC. Protein product: CASSPRDRIYSGANVLTF. This chain links TRBV21-1 with TRBJ2-6; the listed D gene, TRBD1, was not tested against the DNA. TRBV21-1 is recorded as a pseudogene. CDR3 size: 18 residues.